This T cell receptor beta chain was found in a study of Graves' ophthalmopathy and Graves' hyperthyroidism. RNA transcripts yielded amplified TCR beta CDR3 regions. HTBI primers were used in a first-round RT-PCR, which preceded a second-round multiplex PCR. TCRdb independently ran MiXCR on the multiplex PCR reads; one entry per CDR3 protein. The sample consists of about 550,000 distinct CDR3 sequences, under 45% of them appearing once. Study conclusions and caveats: Ophthalmopathy and stable hyperthyroidism were discriminated by a 13-signature model, with around 88% sensitivity and approximately 81% specificity. Most thyroid-expanded clonotypes exceeding 0.001 frequency were also found in blood.

This clonotype was observed at least ten times. The antigen remains undetermined. The CDR3 sequence is 14 residues long. The germline V gene encodes CDR1 KGHDR and CDR2 SFDVKD. Trimming removed 6 bases from V and 2 bases from J, with 12 bases in between. The chain couples TRBV24-1 to TRBJ1-2; D possibly corresponds to TRBD1 (6 bases). The TCR was taken from an adult man with Graves' hyperthyroidism. Specimen: peripheral blood or thyroid tissue (not recorded which). CDR3 DNA sequence: TGTGCCACCAGTCCAAGTGGGGGCAACTATGGCTACACCTTC. This translates into CATSPSGGNYGYTF.